This T cell receptor beta chain was identified during a study of blood T cell repertoires in COVID-19. Germline-derived CDR1 and CDR2 are MNHEY and SVGAGI. The germline V and J ends were trimmed by 6 bases and 2 bases, with 10 bases remaining between them. The CDR3 sequence is 13 residues long. Clones were read by immunoSEQ multiplex PCR, and TCRdb kept only the in-frame ones, dropping some. The repertoire holds 140,000 to 150,000 clones, with over 60% as singletons. Sequencing was done on a sample of peripheral blood. The receptor was isolated from a man aged 45-65 years with acute or convalescent COVID-19. V is TRBV6-5 and J is TRBJ1-1; D ambiguous. The CDR3 sequence is CASRRGGNTEAFF. Here the CDR3 DNA reads TGTGCCAGCAGGCGGGGTGGAAACACTGAAGCTTTCTTT.